The present T cell receptor (beta chain) was sequenced within a study of CD8 T cells in ankylosing spondylitis. This clonotype has ten or more counts. Per germline, CDR1 LGHDT and CDR2 YNNKEL (reference sequence). Trimming pared 4 bases from V and 4 bases from J, leaving 11 bases between. The CDR3 totals 13 residues. Libraries for TCR beta were made by quantitative 5'-RACE with molecular barcodes. TCRdb analysed the 5' RACE reads with MiXCR anew, one entry per CDR3 protein. This table has about 140,000 distinct CDR3 sequences, over 10% appearing once. This TCR came from a female donor with ankylosing spondylitis or in good health (not recorded which). This rearrangement joins TRBV3-1 to TRBJ2-7, with D possibly being TRBD2 (5 bases). Sequences were obtained from blood, either unsorted or a sorted T cell fraction (not recorded which). This CDR3 reads CASSRGEGYEQYF. Here the CDR3 DNA reads TGTGCCAGCAGCCGAGGAGAGGGATACGAGCAGTACTTC.